The rows below give T cell receptor beta chains drawn from one sample of a study of cytomegalovirus exposure and HLA in healthy donors. Using immunoSEQ multiplex PCR, the repertoire was profiled, and TCRdb retains in-frame clones only, with some absent. The sample yields approximately 150,000 clones, approximately 88% seen once. Material for sequencing was PBMCs. These TCRs come from a man aged 30 to 45 in good health and CMV-seronegative. Each CDR3 is given without its conserved first and last residue.

TRBJ2-2	TRBV5-1	ASSLVPSGSSGELF
TRBJ1-5	TRBV19	ASRKNGQGIQPQH
TRBJ2-7	TRBV11-1	ASSLDGLPGGYEQY
TRBJ1-1	TRBV29-1	SVARGMNTEAF
TRBJ2-5	TRBV5-6	ASSFGETQY
TRBJ1-2	TRBV7-8	ASSLGHSNYGYT
TRBJ2-2	TRBV25-1	ASQTGINTGELF
TRBJ2-5	TRBV19	ASSSIWTGGMETQY
TRBJ2-7	TRBV30	AWSSEGYEQY
TRBJ2-1	TRBV5-1	ASSLQPGGFPEQF
TRBJ2-2	TRBV14	ASSALAGDITGELF
TRBJ2-2	TRBV9	ASRDSGSSPGELF
TRBJ2-7	TRBV5-6	ASSLEQRSSYEQY
TRBJ2-1	TRBV5-1	ASSIVGASSYNEQF
TRBJ1-3	TRBV7-9	ASRQGAGNTIY
TRBJ1-2	TRBV6-6	ASSYSNPDYGYT
TRBJ2-7	TRBV14	ASSHGLATEQY
TRBJ1-1	TRBV21-1	ASSIGQGGMNTEAF
TRBJ2-1	TRBV6-6	ASTIGARYNEQF
NA	TRBV4-2	ASSRGINFWVFGDEQY
TRBJ2-7	TRBV28	ASSLGQGLYEQY